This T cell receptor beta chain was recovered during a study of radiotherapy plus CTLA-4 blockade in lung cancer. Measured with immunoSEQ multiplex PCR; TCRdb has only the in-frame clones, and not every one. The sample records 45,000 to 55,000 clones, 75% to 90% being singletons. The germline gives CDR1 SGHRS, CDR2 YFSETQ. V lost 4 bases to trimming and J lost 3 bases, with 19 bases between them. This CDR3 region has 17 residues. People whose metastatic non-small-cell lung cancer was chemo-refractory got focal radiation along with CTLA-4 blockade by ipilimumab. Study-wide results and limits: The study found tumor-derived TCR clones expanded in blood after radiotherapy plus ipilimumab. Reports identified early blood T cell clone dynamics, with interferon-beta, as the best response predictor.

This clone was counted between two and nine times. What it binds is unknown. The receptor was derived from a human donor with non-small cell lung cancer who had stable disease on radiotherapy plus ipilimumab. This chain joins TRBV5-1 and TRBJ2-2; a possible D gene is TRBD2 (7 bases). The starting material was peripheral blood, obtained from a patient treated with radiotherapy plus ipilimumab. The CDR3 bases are TGCGCCAGCAGCCGGGGAGGGGGAGAGGTTTACACCGGGGAGCTGTTTTTT. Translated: CASSRGGGEVYTGELFF.